This T cell receptor (beta chain) originates from a study of blood T cell repertoires in COVID-19 (TCRdb year 2020). In terms of the full investigation: Samples covering the acute and convalescent phases of COVID-19 were provided by collaborators in the United States, Italy and Spain. The prospective study material was composed of cDNA or gDNA derived from T cells, B-cell-depleted T cells, or PBMCs. Subjects who had been exposed to COVID-19, were actively infected with it, or had recovered from it provided the deeply sampled blood TCRbeta repertoires that made up the dataset. The repertoires were released in a freely available public database intended as a resource for research on the immune response to SARS-CoV-2. The samples were drawn from two sources: the first 160 participants of the ongoing ImmuneRACE study, and fewer than 1,500 subjects contributed by 6 global collaborators. A de-identified subject ID, COVID-19 status, age in years and sex were almost always included in the sample metadata. Where available, HLA class I and class II types were obtained from metadata supplied by the sample provider rather than from assay-based typing.

Collaborating institutions collected whole blood in K2EDTA tubes following their own protocols. Collaborator samples were shipped for TCRbeta analysis as frozen whole blood, isolated PBMCs, or DNA extracted from either sample type. The CDR3 contains 11 residues, cysteine and phenylalanine counted. The kept DNA is CDR3 alone, 33 bases in frame from the first base. Via the germline V gene (reference sequence), CDR1 is MNHEY and CDR2 SMNVEV. Trimmed from V: 6 bases; trimmed from J: 13 bases; junction bases lacking a gene match: 4. TCRbeta CDR3 regions were amplified from genomic DNA by means of the immunoSEQ Assay, a bias-controlled multiplex PCR. Per the original workflow: Within the assay, amplification of reference gene primers was used to estimate how many nucleated cells each sample contained. To quantify the absolute abundance of each unique TCRbeta CDR3 rearrangement, sequence reads were collapsed and filtered. Productive Simpson clonality was computed per sample as the square root of Simpson's diversity index over productive rearrangements. TCRdb re-hosts the immuneACCESS table, in-frame sequences only. Its copies lack some clones; in the studies checked, an unresolved V gene accounts for under half of them, and the cause for the rest is not known. That table supplies the V and J calls and clone size; D and trimming were determined from the DNA. This sample gives about 220,000 clones in total; 82% of them show up just once. The ten largest clones represent approximately 3.8% of the sample.

General findings and caveats noted by the study authors: The amount of clinical and demographic metadata varied by source and participant and was provided uncurated.

About this clone itself: The antigen it binds to is not known. It has no much larger one-base neighbor in the sample; base qualities were not kept.

Here the chain combines TRBV27 and TRBJ1-4; 8 bases in between match TRBD1. This receptor was identified in a woman older than 75 with acute or convalescent COVID-19. Sequencing used peripheral blood. CDR3 protein: CASRNQGALFF. In nucleotide form, the sequence is TGTGCCAGCAGAAATCAGGGGGCACTGTTTTTT.